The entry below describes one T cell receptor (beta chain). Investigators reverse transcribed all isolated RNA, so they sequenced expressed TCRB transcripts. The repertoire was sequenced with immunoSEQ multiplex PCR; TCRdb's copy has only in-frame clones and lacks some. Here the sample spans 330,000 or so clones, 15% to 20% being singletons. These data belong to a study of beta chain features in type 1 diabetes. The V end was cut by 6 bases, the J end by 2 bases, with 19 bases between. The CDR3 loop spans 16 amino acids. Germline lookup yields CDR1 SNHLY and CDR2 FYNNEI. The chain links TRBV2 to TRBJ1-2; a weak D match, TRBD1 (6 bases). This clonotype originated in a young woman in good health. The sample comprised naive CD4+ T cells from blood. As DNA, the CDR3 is TGTGCCAGCAGAGAATCTAACAGGGCGAGGAACTATGGCTACACCTTC. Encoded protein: CASRESNRARNYGYTF.